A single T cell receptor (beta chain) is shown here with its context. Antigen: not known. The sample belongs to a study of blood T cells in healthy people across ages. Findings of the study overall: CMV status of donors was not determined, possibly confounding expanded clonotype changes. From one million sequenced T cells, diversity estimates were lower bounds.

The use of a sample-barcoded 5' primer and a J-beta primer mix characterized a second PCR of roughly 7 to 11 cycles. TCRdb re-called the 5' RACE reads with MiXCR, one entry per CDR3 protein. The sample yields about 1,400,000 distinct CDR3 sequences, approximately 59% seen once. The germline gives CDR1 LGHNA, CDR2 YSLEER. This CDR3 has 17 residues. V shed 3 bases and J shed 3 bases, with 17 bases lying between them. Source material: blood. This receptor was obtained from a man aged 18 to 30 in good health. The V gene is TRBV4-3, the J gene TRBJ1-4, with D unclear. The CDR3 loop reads CASSHSPLYAANEKLFF. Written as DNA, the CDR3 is TGCGCCAGCAGCCACTCCCCCCTCTATGCGGCTAATGAAAAACTGTTTTTT.